This is a list of T cell receptor beta chains from one sample in a study of T cell repertoires in MIS-A myocarditis. The assay was immunoSEQ multiplex PCR, and TCRdb's table has in-frame clones only and misses some. The table shows roughly 10,000 clones, with around 89% occurring only once. Sequencing was carried out using thoracic lymph node tissue obtained at autopsy. All receptors derive from a man younger than 35 with fulminant myocarditis from multisystem inflammatory syndrome in adults (MIS-A) after COVID-19. Each CDR3 is given with its conserved first and last residue. A D gene is named only where the DNA matches it firmly. Not every row has a clone size; where given, it reads once, few, many or a size class.

TRBV7-8	-	TRBD1	TRBJ2-5	TGTGCCAGCAGCTACACGACAGGGATAGAGACCCAGTACTTC	CASSYTTGIETQYF
TRBV18	once	TRBD1	TRBJ1-1	TGTGCCAGCTCACCGTCGACAGGGGGCCTGAACACTGAAGCTTTCTTT	CASSPSTGGLNTEAFF
TRBV18	-	-	TRBJ1-4	TGTGCCAGCTCCGGGGGTCGAAATGAAAAACTGTTTTTT	CASSGGRNEKLFF
TRBV4-1	once	TRBD2	TRBJ2-5	TGCGCCAGCAGCCAGGAGGCGGCGGGGGGTTTCCAAGAGACCCAGTACTTC	CASSQEAAGGFQETQYF
TRBV2	few	-	TRBJ2-2	TGTGCCAGCAGTGTTTCGTCGGCTCAAGAGGCGTTTTTT	CASSVSSAQEAFF
TRBV15	-	-	TRBJ1-1	TGTGCCACCAGCAGAGAACGAATGAACACTGAAGCTTTCTTT	CATSRERMNTEAFF
TRBV6-1	few	-	TRBJ1-1	TGTGCCAGCAGTGAGGGGAGGATGAACACTGAAGCTTTCTTT	CASSEGRMNTEAFF
TRBV12-3/TRBV12-4	-	-	TRBJ1-1	TGTGCCAGCAGTTTTATCGGGGGAGCTGAAGCTTTCTTT	CASSFIGGAEAFF
TRBV28	-	-	TRBJ1-5	TGTGCCAGCAGTTTATGGGGGGGGCAGCCCCAGCATTTT	CASSLWGGQPQHF
TRBV10-3	-	-	TRBJ1-2	TGTGCCATCAGTGAGATTGGGGGCGCCGACCCACTTGGGATGGGCTACACCTTC	CAISEIGGADPLGMGYTF
TRBV2	once	-	TRBJ1-4	TGTGCCATCCACGGCGGACTCAGCGAACTGTTTTTT	CAIHGGLSELFF
TRBV7-9	-	TRBD1	TRBJ1-1	TGTGCCAGCAGCTCCCAAATGACGGACAGGGAGGCTGAAGCTTTCTTT	CASSSQMTDREAEAFF
TRBV6-1	-	-	TRBJ1-2	TGTGCCAGCAGTGCCCCAGGGCGGGGACTCAACTATGGCTACACCTTC	CASSAPGRGLNYGYTF
TRBV7-3	-	-	TRBJ2-1	TGTGCCAGCAGTTGGGACGGAAACAATGAGCAGTTCTTC	CASSWDGNNEQFF
TRBV25-1	once	TRBD1	TRBJ1-2	TGTGCCAGCAGTGACCCGGACAGGGGGAACTATGGCTACACCTTC	CASSDPDRGNYGYTF
TRBV3-1/TRBV3-2	-	-	TRBJ1-6	TGTGCCAGCAGCCCGAGGGCTGTCAATTCACCCCTCCACTTT	CASSPRAVNSPLHF
TRBV29-1	-	-	TRBJ1-1	TGCAGCGTTAGGTCTTATGGATCTGAAGCTTTCTTT	CSVRSYGSEAFF
TRBV29-1	-	TRBD1	TRBJ1-3	TGCAGCGTCCAGACAGGGAGCTCTGGAAACACCATATATTTT	CSVQTGSSGNTIYF
TRBV27	-	-	TRBJ1-5	TGTGCCAGCAGTTCTAGAGTCGCGGGGCAGCCCCAGCATTTT	CASSSRVAGQPQHF
TRBV6-5	once	-	TRBJ2-2	TGTGCCAGCAGTTACTCCGGGGTCGGGGAGCTGTTTTTT	CASSYSGVGELFF
TRBV2	-	-	TRBJ2-7	TGTGCCAGCATCTCGGGAGCAAACTCCTACGAGCAGTACTTC	CASISGANSYEQYF
TRBV9	once	-	TRBJ2-1	TGTGCCAGCAGCGTAGAGGGGCCCTACAATGAGCAGTTCTTC	CASSVEGPYNEQFF
TRBV24-1	-	TRBD2	TRBJ2-2	TGTGCCACCAGTGATTTGGATCGGACTAGCGGGAGTGACACCGGGGAGCTGTTTTTT	CATSDLDRTSGSDTGELFF
TRBV28	-	-	TRBJ2-1	TGTGCCAGCTATTCCCCCAATGAGCAGTTCTTC	CASYSPNEQFF